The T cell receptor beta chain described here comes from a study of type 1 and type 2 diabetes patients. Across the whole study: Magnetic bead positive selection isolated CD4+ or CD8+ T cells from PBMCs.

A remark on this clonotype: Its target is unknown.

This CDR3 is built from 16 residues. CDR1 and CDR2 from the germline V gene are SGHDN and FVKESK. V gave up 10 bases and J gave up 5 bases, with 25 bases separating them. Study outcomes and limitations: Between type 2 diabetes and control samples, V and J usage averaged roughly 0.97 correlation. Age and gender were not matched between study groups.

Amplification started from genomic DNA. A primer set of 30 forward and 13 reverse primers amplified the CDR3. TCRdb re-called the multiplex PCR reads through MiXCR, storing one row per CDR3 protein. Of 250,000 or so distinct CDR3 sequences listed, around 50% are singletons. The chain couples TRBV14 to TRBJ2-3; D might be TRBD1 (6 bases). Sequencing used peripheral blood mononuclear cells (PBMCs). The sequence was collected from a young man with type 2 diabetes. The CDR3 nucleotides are TGTGCCATCCCGAGGCCCGTCAGGGGATTCGGAGATACGCAGTATTTT. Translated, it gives CAIPRPVRGFGDTQYF.